This T cell receptor (beta chain) was sequenced during a study of OX40 agonist ivuxolimab in advanced cancers. For the study at large: The patients' treatment was ivuxolimab, an agonistic anti-OX40 (CD134) antibody. Dosing consisted of intravenous ivuxolimab at 0.01 to 10 mg/kg every 2 weeks.

Of note for this clone: What it recognizes is unknown.

Autoimmune disease history or systemic immunosuppression was exclusionary. Assay: immunoSEQ multiplex PCR; the TCRdb copy retains only in-frame clones and omits some. The data hold tens of thousands of clones, with approximately 79% observed a single time. From germline, CDR1 is SGHRS and CDR2 YFSETQ. V was shortened by 0 bases and J by 1 base, with 10 bases between the two germline ends. The CDR3 extends over 15 amino acids. Whole-study results and caveats: CD4+ T cells averaged fewer expanded clones than CD8+ T cells.

The chain joins TRBV5-1 to TRBJ2-5, with a weak D call TRBD2 (6 bases). This sequence originates from an adult with an advanced solid tumor such as melanoma, head and neck, liver or kidney cancer. The sequences come from CD4+ or CD8+ T cells sorted from blood, collected in a trial of the OX40 agonist ivuxolimab. CDR3 in amino acids: CASSLGGGTQETQYF. The CDR3, as DNA: TGCGCCAGCAGCTTGGGAGGAGGGACCCAAGAGACCCAGTACTTC.